Reported below is one T cell receptor beta chain. What it recognizes is unknown. V lost 8 bases to trimming and J lost 5 bases, with 13 bases between them. The CDR3 contains 14 residues. Germline V gene data show CDR1 as MGHDK and CDR2 as SYGVNS. The sample comes from a study of T cell responses to AZD1222 COVID-19 vaccine. Study-level results: Close to half of spike-specific TCRs reportedly recognize unmutated variant regions. Baseline serostatus was positive in only six AZD1222 recipients. A rise in Spike-specific TCR breadth and depth followed two AZD1222 doses.

The method was immunoSEQ multiplex PCR; TCRdb's version includes in-frame clones alone and lacks a portion of them. In the table there are roughly 110,000 clones, approximately 87% of which are singletons. This TCR was recovered from an adult in good health. This chain links TRBV25-1 with TRBJ1-6, with D maybe TRBD1 (5 bases). The input for sequencing was peripheral blood, taken on day 0 of AZD1222 vaccination. As DNA, the CDR3 is TGTGCCAGCGACCTTGGACACCATAATTCACCCCTCCACTTT. Translation gives CASDLGHHNSPLHF.